This T cell receptor (beta chain) is drawn from a study of T cells in Graves' hyperthyroidism and ophthalmopathy. This clonotype was observed many times. Its antigen is as yet unknown. Researchers took RNA transcripts and amplified the TCR beta CDR3 regions from them. First-round RT-PCR of the TCR CDR3 relied on the HTBI primer set. TCRdb reprocessed the multiplex PCR reads with MiXCR, giving one entry per CDR3 protein. The sample has 300,000 to 400,000 distinct CDR3 sequences, about 14% seen once. CDR3 length equals 15 residues. The V gene's germline CDR1 is SGHAT and CDR2 FQNNGV. Trimming took 5 bases from V and 10 from J, leaving 23 bases between them. Broader study findings: Median prediction lead before ophthalmopathy onset was 5 to 7.5 months with the model. In the blood, most expanded thyroid clonotypes above 0.001 appeared as well.

The chain carries TRBV11-2 and TRBJ2-5; D is perhaps TRBD1 (6 bases). Sequenced sample: blood. The receptor was derived from a woman in her 30s with Graves' hyperthyroidism. The CDR3 nucleotides are TGTGCCAGCAGCCCCGACCCATCGCAGATAGGGGGCCAGTACTTC. Residues: CASSPDPSQIGGQYF.